Listed here is a single T cell receptor (beta chain). Its antigen is not known. The sample is drawn from a study of a mutant IDH1 vaccine in newly diagnosed glioma. Study as a whole: Onset of vaccination occurred 4-6 weeks following radiotherapy alone, or with temozolomide cycles. Patients had received radiotherapy, temozolomide, or both previously, most receiving both. Notes on the study in general: Pseudoprogression seemingly bore no relation to changes in top peripheral T cell clonotypes.

Looked up from germline, CDR1 is SQVTM and CDR2 is ANQGSEA. The CDR3 extends over 13 amino acids. Trimming shortened V by 7 bases and J by 0 bases, and 11 bases separated the two germline ends. Described time point: week 5, during vaccination. Vaccine doses each comprised 300 ug of mutant IDH1 20-mer peptide, with topical imiquimod. The donor cohort comprised cases of new WHO grade 3 or 4 IDH1-mutant, ATRX-lost astrocytoma. Produced via immunoSEQ multiplex PCR; TCRdb's table is partial and in-frame only. This repertoire shows 50,000 to 55,000 clones, 78% found once; its top ten account for about 5.2%.

The sample in question was PBMCs, obtained from a glioma patient whose treatment included an IDH1 peptide vaccine. This TCR was sampled from a man in his fifties with glioma. The genes are TRBV29-1 and TRBJ2-3, with D perhaps TRBD2 (5 bases). CDR3 amino acids: CSASLASTDTQYF. The CDR3 DNA follows: TGCAGCGCGTCGCTAGCTAGCACAGATACGCAGTATTTT.